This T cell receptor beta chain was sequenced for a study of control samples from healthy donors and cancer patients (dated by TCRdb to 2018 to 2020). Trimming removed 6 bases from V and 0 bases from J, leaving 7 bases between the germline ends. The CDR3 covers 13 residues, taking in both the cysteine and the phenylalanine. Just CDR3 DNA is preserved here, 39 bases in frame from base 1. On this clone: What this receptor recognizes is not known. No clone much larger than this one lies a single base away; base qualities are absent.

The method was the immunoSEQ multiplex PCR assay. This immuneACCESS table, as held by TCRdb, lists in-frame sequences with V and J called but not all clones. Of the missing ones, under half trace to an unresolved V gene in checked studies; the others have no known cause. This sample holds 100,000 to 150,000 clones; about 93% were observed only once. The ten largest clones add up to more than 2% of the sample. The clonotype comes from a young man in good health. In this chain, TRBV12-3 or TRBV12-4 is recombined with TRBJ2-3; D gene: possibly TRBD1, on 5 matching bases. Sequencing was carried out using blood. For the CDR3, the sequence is CASRQESTDTQYF. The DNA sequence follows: TGTGCCAGCAGACAGGAAAGCACAGATACGCAGTATTTT.